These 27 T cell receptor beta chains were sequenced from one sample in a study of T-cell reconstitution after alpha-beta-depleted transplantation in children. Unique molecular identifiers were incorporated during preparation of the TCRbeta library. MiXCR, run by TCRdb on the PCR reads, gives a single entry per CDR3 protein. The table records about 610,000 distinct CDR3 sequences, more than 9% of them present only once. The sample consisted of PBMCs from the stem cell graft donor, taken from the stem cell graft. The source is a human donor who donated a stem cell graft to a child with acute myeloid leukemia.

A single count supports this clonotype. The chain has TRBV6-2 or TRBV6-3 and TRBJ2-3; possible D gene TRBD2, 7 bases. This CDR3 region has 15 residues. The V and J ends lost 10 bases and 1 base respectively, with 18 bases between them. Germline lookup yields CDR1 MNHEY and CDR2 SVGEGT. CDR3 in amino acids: CATQRGGTGTDTQYF. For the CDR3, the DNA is TGTGCCACCCAAAGGGGGGGGACCGGCACAGATACGCAGTATTTT.

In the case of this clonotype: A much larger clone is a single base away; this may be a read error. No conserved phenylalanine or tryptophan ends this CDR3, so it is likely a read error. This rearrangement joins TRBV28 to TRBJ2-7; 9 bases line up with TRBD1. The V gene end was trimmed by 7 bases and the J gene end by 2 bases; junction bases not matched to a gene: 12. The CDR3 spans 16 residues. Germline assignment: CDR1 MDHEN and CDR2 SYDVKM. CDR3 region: CASTPRGTGQAYEQYL. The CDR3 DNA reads TGTGCCAGCACTCCGAGGGGGACAGGGCAAGCCTACGAGCAGTACTTA.

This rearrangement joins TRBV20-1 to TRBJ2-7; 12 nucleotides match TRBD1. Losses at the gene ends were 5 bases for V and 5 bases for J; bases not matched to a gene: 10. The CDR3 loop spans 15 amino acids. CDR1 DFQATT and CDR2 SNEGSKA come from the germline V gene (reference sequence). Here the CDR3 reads CSAVTGTGGWDEQYF. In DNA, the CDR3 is TGCAGTGCTGTAACCGGGACAGGGGGCTGGGACGAGCAGTACTTC.

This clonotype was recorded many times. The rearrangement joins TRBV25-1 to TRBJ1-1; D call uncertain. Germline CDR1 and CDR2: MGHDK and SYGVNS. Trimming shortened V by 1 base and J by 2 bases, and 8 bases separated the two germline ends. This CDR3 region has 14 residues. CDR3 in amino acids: CASSEFGGNTEAFF. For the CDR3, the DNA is TGTGCCAGCAGTGAATTTGGCGGAAACACTGAAGCTTTCTTT.

The CDR3 DNA is TGTGCCAGCAGCTTAGTAAGGAGCCACGAGCAGTACTTC. It translates to CASSLVRSHEQYF. V is TRBV11-2 and J is TRBJ2-7, with no clear D. The V and J ends lost 1 base and 5 bases respectively, with 9 bases between them. This CDR3 is built from 13 residues. Germline V CDR1 and CDR2: SGHAT, FQNNGV.

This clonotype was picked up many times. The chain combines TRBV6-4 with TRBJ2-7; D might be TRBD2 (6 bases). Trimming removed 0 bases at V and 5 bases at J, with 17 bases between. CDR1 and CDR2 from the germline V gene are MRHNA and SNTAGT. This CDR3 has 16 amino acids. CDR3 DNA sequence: TGTGCCAGCAGTGACTCCCCGGGAAGGAGGACTAACGAGCAGTACTTC. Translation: CASSDSPGRRTNEQYF.

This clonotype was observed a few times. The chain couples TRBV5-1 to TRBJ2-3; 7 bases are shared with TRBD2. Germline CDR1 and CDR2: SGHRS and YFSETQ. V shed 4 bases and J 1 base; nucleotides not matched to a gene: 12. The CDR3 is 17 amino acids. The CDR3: CASSPYLGGVGTDTQYF. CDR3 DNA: TGCGCCAGCAGCCCCTACCTGGGAGGGGTAGGCACAGATACGCAGTATTTT.

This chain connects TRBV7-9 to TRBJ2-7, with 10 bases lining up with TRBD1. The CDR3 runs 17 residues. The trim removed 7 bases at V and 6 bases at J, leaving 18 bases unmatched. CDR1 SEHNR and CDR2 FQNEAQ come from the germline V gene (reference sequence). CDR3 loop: CASTLESIDRGPGEQYF. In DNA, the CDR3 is TGTGCCAGCACCCTGGAGTCCATTGACAGGGGGCCAGGCGAGCAGTACTTC.

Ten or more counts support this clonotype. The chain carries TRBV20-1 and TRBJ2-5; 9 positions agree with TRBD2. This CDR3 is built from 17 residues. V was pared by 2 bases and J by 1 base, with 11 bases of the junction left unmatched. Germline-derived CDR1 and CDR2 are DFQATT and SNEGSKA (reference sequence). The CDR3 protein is CSARSWTSALTQETQYF. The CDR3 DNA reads TGCAGTGCTAGATCCTGGACTAGCGCCCTAACCCAAGAGACCCAGTACTTC.

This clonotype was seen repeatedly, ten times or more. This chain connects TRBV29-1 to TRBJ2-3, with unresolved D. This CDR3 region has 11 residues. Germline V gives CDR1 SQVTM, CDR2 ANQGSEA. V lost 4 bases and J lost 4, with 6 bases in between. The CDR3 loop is CSVGPADTQYF. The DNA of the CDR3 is TGCAGCGTTGGCCCGGCAGATACGCAGTATTTT.

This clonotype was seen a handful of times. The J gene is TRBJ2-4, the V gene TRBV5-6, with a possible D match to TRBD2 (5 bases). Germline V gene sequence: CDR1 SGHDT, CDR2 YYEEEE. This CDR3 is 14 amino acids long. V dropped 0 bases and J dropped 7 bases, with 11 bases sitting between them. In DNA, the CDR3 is TGTGCCAGCAGCTTGGAATTTGAGGGTAACATTCAGTACTTC. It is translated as CASSLEFEGNIQYF.

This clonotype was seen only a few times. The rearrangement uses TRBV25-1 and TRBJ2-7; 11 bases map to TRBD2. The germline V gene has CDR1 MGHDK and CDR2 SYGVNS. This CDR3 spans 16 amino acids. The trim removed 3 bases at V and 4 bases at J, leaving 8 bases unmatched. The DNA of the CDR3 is TGTGCCAGCAGTGATAGTACTAGCGGGAGCTGGTACGAGCAGTACTTC. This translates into CASSDSTSGSWYEQYF.

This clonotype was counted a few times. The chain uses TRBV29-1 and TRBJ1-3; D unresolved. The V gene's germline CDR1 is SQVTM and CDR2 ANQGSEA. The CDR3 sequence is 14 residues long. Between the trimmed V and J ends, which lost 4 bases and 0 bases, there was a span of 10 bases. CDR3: CSVAGHVSGNTIYF. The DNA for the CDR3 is TGCAGCGTTGCTGGGCACGTCTCTGGAAACACCATATATTTT.

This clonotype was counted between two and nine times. The CDR3 is CASKSSGRTDTQYF. The CDR3 coding sequence is TGTGCCAGCAAATCTAGCGGGAGAACAGATACGCAGTATTTT. The V call is TRBV12-3 or TRBV12-4, the J call TRBJ2-3, with TRBD2 identical over 10 bases. Germline trimming cut 7 bases from V and 3 bases from J; bases unmatched to any gene: 4. CDR3 size: 14 residues.

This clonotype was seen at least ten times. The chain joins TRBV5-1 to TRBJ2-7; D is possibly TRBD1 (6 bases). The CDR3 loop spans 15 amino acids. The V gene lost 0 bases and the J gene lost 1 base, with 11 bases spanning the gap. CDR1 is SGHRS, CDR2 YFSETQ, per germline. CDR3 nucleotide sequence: TGCGCCAGCAGCTTGGGAACAGGGCGGTCCTACGAGCAGTACTTC. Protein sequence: CASSLGTGRSYEQYF.

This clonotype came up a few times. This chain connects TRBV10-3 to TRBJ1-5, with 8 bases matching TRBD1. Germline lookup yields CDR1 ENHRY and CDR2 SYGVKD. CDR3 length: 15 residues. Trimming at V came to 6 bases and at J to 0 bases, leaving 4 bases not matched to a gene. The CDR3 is CAISPGQDSNQPQHF. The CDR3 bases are TGTGCCATCAGCCCGGGACAGGATAGCAATCAGCCCCAGCATTTT.

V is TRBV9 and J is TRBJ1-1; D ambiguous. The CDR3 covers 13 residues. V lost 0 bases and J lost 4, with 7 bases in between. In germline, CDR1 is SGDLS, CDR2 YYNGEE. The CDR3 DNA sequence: TGTGCCAGCAGCGTAGTTCTGGGCACTGAAGCTTTCTTT. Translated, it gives CASSVVLGTEAFF.

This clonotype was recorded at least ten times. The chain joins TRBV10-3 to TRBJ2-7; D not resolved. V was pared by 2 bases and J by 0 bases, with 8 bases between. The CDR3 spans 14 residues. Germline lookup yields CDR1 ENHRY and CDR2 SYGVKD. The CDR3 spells CAISETEDSYEQYF. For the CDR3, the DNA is TGTGCCATCAGTGAGACGGAAGACTCCTACGAGCAGTACTTC.

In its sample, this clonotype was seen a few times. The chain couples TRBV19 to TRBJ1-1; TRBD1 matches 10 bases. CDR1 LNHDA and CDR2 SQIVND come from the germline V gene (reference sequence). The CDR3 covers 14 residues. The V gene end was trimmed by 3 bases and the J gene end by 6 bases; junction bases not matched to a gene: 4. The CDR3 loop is CASSMDRGMAEAFF. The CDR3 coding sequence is TGTGCCAGTAGTATGGACAGGGGGATGGCTGAAGCTTTCTTT.

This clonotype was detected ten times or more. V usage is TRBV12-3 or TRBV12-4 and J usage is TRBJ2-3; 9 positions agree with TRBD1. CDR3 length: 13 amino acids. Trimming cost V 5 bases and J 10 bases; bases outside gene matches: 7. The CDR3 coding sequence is TGTGCCAGCAGTAGCCGACAGGGGGTAGCGCAGTATTTT. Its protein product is CASSSRQGVAQYF.

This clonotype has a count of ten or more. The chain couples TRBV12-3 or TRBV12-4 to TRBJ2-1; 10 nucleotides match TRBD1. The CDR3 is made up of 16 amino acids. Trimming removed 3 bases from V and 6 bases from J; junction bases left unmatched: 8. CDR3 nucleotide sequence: TGTGCCAGCAGTTTCTATGCCGGACAGGGGGGCAATGAGCAGTTCTTC. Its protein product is CASSFYAGQGGNEQFF.

The CDR3 reads CASSLAKRSSYGYTF. In nucleotides, the CDR3 is TGCGCCAGCAGCTTGGCCAAGAGGAGTTCCTATGGCTACACCTTC. The V and J genes are TRBV5-1 and TRBJ1-2; D is undetermined. Per germline, CDR1 SGHRS and CDR2 YFSETQ. V was cut by 0 bases and J by 4 bases, with 13 bases left in between. This CDR3 has 15 amino acids.

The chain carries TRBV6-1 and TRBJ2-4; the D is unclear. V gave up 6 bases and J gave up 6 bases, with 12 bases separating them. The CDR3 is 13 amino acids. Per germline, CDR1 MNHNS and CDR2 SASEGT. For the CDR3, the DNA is TGTGCCAGCAGGGCCCCTAAAACAAACATTCAGTACTTC. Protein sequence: CASRAPKTNIQYF.

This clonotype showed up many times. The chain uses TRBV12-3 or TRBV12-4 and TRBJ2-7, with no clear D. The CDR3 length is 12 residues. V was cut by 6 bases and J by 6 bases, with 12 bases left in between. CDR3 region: CASSPNLGEQYF. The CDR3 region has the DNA TGTGCCAGCAGCCCCAATTTAGGCGAGCAGTACTTC.

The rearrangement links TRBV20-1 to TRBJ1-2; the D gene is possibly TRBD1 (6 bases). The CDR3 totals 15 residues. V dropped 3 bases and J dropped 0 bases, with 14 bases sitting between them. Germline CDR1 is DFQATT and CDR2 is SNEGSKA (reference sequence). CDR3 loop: CSASSPTGTNYGYTF. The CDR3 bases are TGCAGTGCTAGCTCGCCGACAGGAACTAACTATGGCTACACCTTC.

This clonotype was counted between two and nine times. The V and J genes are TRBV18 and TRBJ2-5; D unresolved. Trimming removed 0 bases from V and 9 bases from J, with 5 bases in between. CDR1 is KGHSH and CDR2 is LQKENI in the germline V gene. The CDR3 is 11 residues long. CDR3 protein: CASSPPGPQYF. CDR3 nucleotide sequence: TGTGCCAGCTCACCACCCGGCCCCCAGTACTTC.

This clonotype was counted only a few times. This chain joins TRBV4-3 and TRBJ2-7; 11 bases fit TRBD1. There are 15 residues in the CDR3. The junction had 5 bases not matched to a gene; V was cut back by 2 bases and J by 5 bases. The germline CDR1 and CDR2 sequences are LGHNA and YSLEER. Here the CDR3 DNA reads TGCGCCAGCAGCCAACGGACAGGGGGCTTGGACGAGCAGTACTTC. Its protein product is CASSQRTGGLDEQYF.